The 13 T cell receptor beta chains in this list originate from one sample, sequenced in a study of T cells in narcolepsy. TCRdb's table, derived via immunoSEQ multiplex PCR, lists solely in-frame clones and lacks some. The sample has around 26,000 clones; roughly four fifths are singletons. Specimen: CD45RA- memory CD4+ T cells from PBMCs. Every receptor here comes from a human donor with narcolepsy.

The V and J genes are TRBV5-1 and TRBJ2-2; unclear D gene. Germline V gene sequence: CDR1 SGHRS, CDR2 YFSETQ. The CDR3 has 14 amino acids. V was pared by 4 bases and J by 6 bases, with 13 bases between. CDR3 region: CASSTQGISGELFF. In nucleotides, the CDR3 is TGCGCCAGCAGCACTCAAGGGATTTCCGGGGAGCTGTTTTTT.

J is TRBJ2-7 and V is TRBV6-6; either TRBD1 or TRBD2 may fit D (5 bases each). The CDR3 has 15 amino acids. Germline V gene sequence: CDR1 MNHNY, CDR2 SVGAGI (reference sequence). V was shortened by 7 bases and J by 5 bases, with 21 bases between the two germline ends. CDR3 nucleotide sequence: TGTGCCAGCACCCTCATACCAGGGAGTGTGGACGAGCAGTACTTC. Protein sequence: CASTLIPGSVDEQYF.

The chain couples TRBV28 to TRBJ2-4; 9 bases agree with TRBD1. Germline assignment: CDR1 MDHEN and CDR2 SYDVKM. With V trimmed by 3 bases and J by 7 bases, 4 bases remained unmatched. The CDR3 contains 14 residues. The CDR3 is CASSLGDRANIQYF. The CDR3, as DNA: TGTGCCAGCAGTTTGGGGGACAGGGCGAACATTCAGTACTTC.

This chain links TRBV28 with TRBJ1-3; D call uncertain. Deletions cut 8 bases from V and 4 bases from J, with 15 bases between. The length of the CDR3 is 14 residues. The germline gives CDR1 MDHEN, CDR2 SYDVKM. CDR3 sequence: CASQRGLEGNTIYF. The CDR3 bases are TGTGCCAGCCAACGAGGGCTGGAAGGAAACACCATATATTTT.

This sequence joins TRBV11-3 and TRBJ2-3, with TRBD2 identical over 15 bases. The CDR3 length is 19 residues. J gave up 2 bases and V 4 bases, and 10 bases lay outside the gene matches. Germline lookup yields CDR1 SGHNT and CDR2 YENEEA. The CDR3 DNA sequence: TGTGCCAGCAGCTCCGGGACTAGCGGGAGGACTGCCATCACAGATACGCAGTATTTT. It specifies CASSSGTSGRTAITDTQYF.

A single count supports this clone. The rearrangement links TRBV2 to TRBJ1-5; D possibly corresponds to TRBD1 (6 bases). The CDR3 is 18 residues long. The V end was cut by 5 bases, the J end by 0 bases, with 20 bases between. CDR1 is SNHLY, CDR2 FYNNEI, per germline. The CDR3 coding sequence is TGTGCCAGCAGTAACACCATCCATCAGGGGAATAGCAATCAGCCCCAGCATTTT. It translates to CASSNTIHQGNSNQPQHF.

The chain links TRBV10-1 to TRBJ2-7; 7 nucleotides line up with TRBD1. V gave up 5 bases and J gave up 2 bases; unmatched junction bases: 3. The CDR3 contains 13 residues. From germline, CDR1 is WNHNN and CDR2 SYGVQD (reference sequence). The CDR3 DNA follows: TGCGCCAGCAGTAGACAGGGTGCCTACGAGCAGTACTTC. This encodes CASSRQGAYEQYF.

V usage is TRBV4-3 and J usage is TRBJ2-3; D gene uncertain. Deletions cut 1 base from V and 6 bases from J, with 5 bases between. The CDR3 extends over 12 amino acids. The germline CDR1 and CDR2 sequences are LGHNA and YSLEER. This CDR3 is CASSQAMDTQYF. CDR3 coding DNA: TGCGCCAGCAGCCAAGCTATGGATACGCAGTATTTT.

V is TRBV28 and J is TRBJ2-3; 10 bases align to TRBD2. Germline CDR1 MDHEN, CDR2 SYDVKM. The V gene end was trimmed by 5 bases and the J gene end by 1 base; junction bases not matched to a gene: 9. This CDR3 has 17 residues. The CDR3 DNA follows: TGTGCCAGCAGTCCAACGGGACTAGCGTTTCGCACAGATACGCAGTATTTT. Residues: CASSPTGLAFRTDTQYF.

The genes are TRBV2 and TRBJ2-1; D ambiguous. The V gene's germline CDR1 is SNHLY and CDR2 FYNNEI. V gave up 5 bases and J gave up 12 bases, with 17 bases separating them. The CDR3 loop spans 13 amino acids. CDR3 in amino acids: CASSSEDGESQFF. CDR3 nucleotide sequence: TGTGCCAGCAGTTCGGAAGATGGGGAATCGCAGTTCTTC.

This chain uses TRBV5-1 with TRBJ2-7; TRBD1 matches 9 bases. J gave up 6 bases and V 4 bases, and 11 bases lay outside the gene matches. Germline CDR1 and CDR2: SGHRS and YFSETQ. The CDR3 runs to 15 residues. DNA for the CDR3: TGCGCCAGCAGCGACACCGGGACAGGGTCTGGCGAGCAGTACTTC. This sequence encodes CASSDTGTGSGEQYF.

By share, this clone counts as medium-sized. The chain carries TRBV28 and TRBJ1-3, with 9 bases lining up with TRBD1. In germline, CDR1 is MDHEN, CDR2 SYDVKM. V was pared by 5 bases and J by 0 bases, with 11 bases of the junction left unmatched. The CDR3 covers 18 residues. The DNA of the CDR3 is TGTGCCAGCAGTCGACAGGGGGGAGGTAGATTCTCTGGAAACACCATATATTTT. This gives the protein CASSRQGGGRFSGNTIYF.

V usage is TRBV27 and J usage is TRBJ2-1; no reliable D call. V lost 4 bases and J 8 bases, leaving 6 bases between the germline ends. The germline CDR1 and CDR2 sequences are MNHEY and SMNVEV (reference sequence). This CDR3 has 11 residues. The CDR3 DNA reads TGTGCCAGCAGTTCAAGGTATGAGCAGTTCTTC. This translates into CASSSRYEQFF.